The rows below give T cell receptor beta chains drawn from one sample of a study of shared clonotypes between healthy human individuals. This table comes from immunoSEQ multiplex PCR, and its TCRdb copy is limited to in-frame clones, with some not included. This repertoire shows about 2.5 million clones, about 90% found once; its top ten account for roughly 0.34%. Source material: naive CD4+ T cells from PBMCs. The receptors were gathered from a man aged 18 to 30 in good health. Some clones in this sample may be carry-over from other donors' samples. The CDR3 runs from the conserved cysteine through the conserved F or W. A D gene is named only where the DNA matches it firmly. The size of a clone is reported for some rows only, either as once, few or many, or as a class for expanded clones.

clone size: .
V gene: TRBV6-5
J gene: TRBJ1-3
D gene: TRBD1
CDR3 protein: CASRPTGTAGNTIYF
CDR3 DNA: TGTGCCAGCAGACCCACCGGGACAGCTGGAAACACCATATATTTT

clone size: .
V gene: TRBV25-1
J gene: TRBJ2-5
D gene: .
CDR3 protein: CASSGQQETQYF
CDR3 DNA: TGTGCCAGCAGTGGACAGCAAGAGACCCAGTACTTC

clone size: .
V gene: TRBV6-5
J gene: TRBJ2-7
D gene: .
CDR3 protein: CASSPASPYLGEQYF
CDR3 DNA: TGTGCCAGCAGTCCGGCTAGCCCCTATTTGGGCGAGCAGTACTTC

clone size: .
V gene: TRBV5-1
J gene: TRBJ2-5
D gene: TRBD1
CDR3 protein: CASSPGAGGKGETQYF
CDR3 DNA: TGCGCCAGCAGCCCGGGGGCAGGGGGCAAGGGAGAGACCCAGTACTTC

clone size: few
V gene: TRBV7-9
J gene: TRBJ1-5
D gene: .
CDR3 protein: CASSLGLSQPQHF
CDR3 DNA: TGTGCCAGCAGCTTGGGCCTTAGTCAGCCCCAGCATTTT

clone size: .
V gene: TRBV28
J gene: TRBJ1-1
D gene: TRBD1
CDR3 protein: CASSSPGQGDTEAFF
CDR3 DNA: TGTGCCAGCAGTTCTCCGGGACAGGGAGACACTGAAGCTTTCTTT

clone size: .
V gene: TRBV2
J gene: TRBJ2-5
D gene: .
CDR3 protein: CASRRGAEETQYF
CDR3 DNA: TGTGCCAGCAGGCGAGGGGCGGAAGAGACCCAGTACTTC

clone size: .
V gene: TRBV11-2
J gene: TRBJ2-7
D gene: .
CDR3 protein: CASSLYRNSYEQYF
CDR3 DNA: TGTGCCAGCAGCTTATACAGGAACTCCTACGAGCAGTACTTC

clone size: .
V gene: TRBV9
J gene: TRBJ1-2
D gene: .
CDR3 protein: CASRSWEDYGYTF
CDR3 DNA: TGTGCCAGCAGATCGTGGGAGGACTATGGCTACACCTTC

clone size: .
V gene: TRBV27
J gene: TRBJ2-4
D gene: TRBD2
CDR3 protein: CASSLRTSGSGYIQYF
CDR3 DNA: TGTGCCAGCAGTTTAAGGACTAGCGGGAGCGGGTACATTCAGTACTTC

clone size: .
V gene: TRBV5-1
J gene: TRBJ2-5
D gene: TRBD1
CDR3 protein: CASSFRDRGGETQYF
CDR3 DNA: TGCGCCAGCAGCTTCCGGGACAGGGGAGGGGAGACCCAGTACTTC

clone size: .
V gene: TRBV10-3
J gene: TRBJ1-5
D gene: .
CDR3 protein: CAISTDGDNQPQHF
CDR3 DNA: TGTGCCATCAGTACCGACGGAGACAATCAGCCCCAGCATTTT

clone size: .
V gene: TRBV28
J gene: TRBJ1-2
D gene: .
CDR3 protein: CASRPGGLIYGYTF
CDR3 DNA: TGTGCCAGCAGGCCTGGGGGGCTTATCTATGGCTACACCTTC

clone size: .
V gene: TRBV18
J gene: TRBJ1-5
D gene: .
CDR3 protein: CASSPGGPGPQHF
CDR3 DNA: TGTGCCAGCTCACCAGGGGGGCCGGGGCCCCAGCATTTT

clone size: .
V gene: TRBV9
J gene: TRBJ2-7
D gene: .
CDR3 protein: CASSVIPSSYEQYF
CDR3 DNA: TGTGCCAGCAGCGTAATTCCTAGTTCTTACGAGCAGTACTTC

clone size: .
V gene: TRBV27
J gene: TRBJ2-7
D gene: TRBD1
CDR3 protein: CASSRRPGQGGTSYEQYF
CDR3 DNA: TGTGCCAGCAGCCGACGCCCGGGACAGGGGGGCACCTCCTACGAGCAGTACTTC

clone size: .
V gene: TRBV28
J gene: TRBJ2-1
D gene: .
CDR3 protein: CASSFWFRGNYNEQFF
CDR3 DNA: TGTGCCAGCAGTTTCTGGTTTAGGGGGAACTACAATGAGCAGTTCTTC

clone size: .
V gene: TRBV5-1
J gene: TRBJ1-2
D gene: .
CDR3 protein: CASSLTAYGYTF
CDR3 DNA: TGCGCCAGCAGCTTGACAGCCTATGGCTACACCTTC

clone size: .
V gene: TRBV7-2
J gene: TRBJ2-5
D gene: .
CDR3 protein: CASSWAGETQYF
CDR3 DNA: TGTGCCAGCAGCTGGGCAGGGGAGACCCAGTACTTC

clone size: .
V gene: TRBV6-7
J gene: TRBJ1-5
D gene: .
CDR3 protein: CASSYSGGYSNQPQHF
CDR3 DNA: TGTGCCAGCAGTTACTCTGGTGGGTATAGCAATCAGCCCCAGCATTTT

clone size: .
V gene: TRBV4-1
J gene: TRBJ2-2
D gene: TRBD2
CDR3 protein: CASGPGTSGRVGELFF
CDR3 DNA: TGCGCCAGCGGCCCTGGGACTAGCGGGAGGGTCGGGGAGCTGTTTTTT

clone size: .
V gene: TRBV28
J gene: TRBJ2-1
D gene: .
CDR3 protein: CASSPTRVLGSSYNEQFF
CDR3 DNA: TGTGCCAGCAGTCCCACTAGGGTCCTAGGAAGCTCCTACAATGAGCAGTTCTTC

clone size: once
V gene: TRBV7-2
J gene: TRBJ2-1
D gene: TRBD2
CDR3 protein: CASTAVLTSGPSGNEQFF
CDR3 DNA: TGTGCCAGCACCGCTGTGTTAACTAGCGGGCCATCAGGGAATGAGCAGTTCTTC

clone size: .
V gene: TRBV11-3
J gene: TRBJ2-3
D gene: .
CDR3 protein: CASSLGPGSPLKPDTQYF
CDR3 DNA: TGTGCCAGCAGCTTAGGCCCGGGTTCCCCGCTCAAGCCAGATACGCAGTATTTT

clone size: .
V gene: TRBV27
J gene: TRBJ1-2
D gene: .
CDR3 protein: CASSLLTGSNYGYTF
CDR3 DNA: TGTGCCAGCAGTTTATTGACGGGTTCTAACTATGGCTACACCTTC

clone size: .
V gene: TRBV6-5
J gene: TRBJ1-2
D gene: TRBD1
CDR3 protein: CASSTGAHGYTF
CDR3 DNA: TGTGCCAGCAGTACAGGGGCCCATGGCTACACCTTC

clone size: .
V gene: TRBV9
J gene: TRBJ2-7
D gene: .
CDR3 protein: CARDLRDGQTVRYF
CDR3 DNA: TGTGCCAGAGACTTGCGGGACGGACAAACTGTGCGGTACTTC

clone size: once
V gene: TRBV5-1
J gene: TRBJ2-5
D gene: TRBD1
CDR3 protein: CASSLGGQSIGETQYF
CDR3 DNA: TGCGCCAGCAGCTTGGGGGGACAGTCGATAGGAGAGACCCAGTACTTC

clone size: .
V gene: TRBV6-4
J gene: TRBJ2-1
D gene: TRBD1
CDR3 protein: CASSPTGNSYNEQFF
CDR3 DNA: TGTGCCAGCAGCCCGACAGGGAACTCCTACAATGAGCAGTTCTTC

clone size: .
V gene: TRBV11-2
J gene: TRBJ2-1
D gene: .
CDR3 protein: CASSLGQSSYNEQFF
CDR3 DNA: TGTGCCAGCAGCCTAGGACAGAGCTCCTACAATGAGCAGTTCTTC

clone size: .
V gene: TRBV25-1
J gene: TRBJ2-7
D gene: .
CDR3 protein: CASSLRETAEQYF
CDR3 DNA: TGTGCCAGCAGCCTTCGGGAGACAGCCGAGCAGTACTTC

clone size: .
V gene: TRBV7-3
J gene: TRBJ2-1
D gene: TRBD2
CDR3 protein: CASSLGTSGRGLQFF
CDR3 DNA: TGTGCCAGCAGCCTGGGGACTAGCGGGAGAGGTTTGCAGTTCTTC

clone size: .
V gene: TRBV9
J gene: TRBJ2-1
D gene: .
CDR3 protein: CASSVDGLPSSYNEQFF
CDR3 DNA: TGTGCCAGCAGCGTAGACGGGCTTCCCAGCTCCTACAATGAGCAGTTCTTC

clone size: .
V gene: TRBV2
J gene: TRBJ1-5
D gene: .
CDR3 protein: CASGRGYSNQPQHF
CDR3 DNA: TGTGCCAGCGGAAGGGGTTATAGCAATCAGCCCCAGCATTTT

clone size: .
V gene: TRBV28
J gene: TRBJ1-2
D gene: .
CDR3 protein: CASSPATFHGYTF
CDR3 DNA: TGTGCCAGCAGTCCAGCCACGTTCCATGGCTACACCTTC

clone size: .
V gene: TRBV7-3
J gene: TRBJ2-2
D gene: .
CDR3 protein: CASSLTSLQNTGELFF
CDR3 DNA: TGTGCCAGCAGCTTAACGTCCCTTCAAAACACCGGGGAGCTGTTTTTT

clone size: .
V gene: TRBV2
J gene: TRBJ2-7
D gene: .
CDR3 protein: CASSEEAGSTYEQYF
CDR3 DNA: TGTGCCAGCAGTGAAGAGGCAGGGTCCACCTACGAGCAGTACTTC

clone size: .
V gene: TRBV5-1
J gene: TRBJ2-5
D gene: TRBD1
CDR3 protein: CASSPGQVQETQYF
CDR3 DNA: TGCGCCAGCAGCCCAGGACAGGTCCAAGAGACCCAGTACTTC

clone size: .
V gene: TRBV7-2
J gene: TRBJ1-1
D gene: .
CDR3 protein: CASSLEPAGNTEAFF
CDR3 DNA: TGTGCCAGCAGCTTAGAGCCCGCTGGGAACACTGAAGCTTTCTTT

clone size: .
V gene: TRBV5-5
J gene: TRBJ1-2
D gene: TRBD1
CDR3 protein: CASSQSTGAYGYTF
CDR3 DNA: TGTGCCAGCAGCCAATCTACAGGGGCCTATGGCTACACCTTC

clone size: .
V gene: TRBV28
J gene: TRBJ2-3
D gene: .
CDR3 protein: CASSRDSTDTQYF
CDR3 DNA: TGTGCCAGCAGTAGGGACAGCACAGATACGCAGTATTTT

clone size: .
V gene: TRBV30
J gene: TRBJ2-5
D gene: .
CDR3 protein: CAWSVSLTQYF
CDR3 DNA: TGTGCCTGGAGTGTATCCCTCACCCAGTACTTC

clone size: .
V gene: TRBV2
J gene: TRBJ2-7
D gene: TRBD2
CDR3 protein: CASRPSGRAPEQYF
CDR3 DNA: TGTGCCAGCAGGCCCAGCGGGAGGGCCCCCGAGCAGTACTTC

clone size: .
V gene: TRBV5-1
J gene: TRBJ1-4
D gene: .
CDR3 protein: CASRPRGGHNEKLFF
CDR3 DNA: TGCGCCAGCAGGCCTAGGGGCGGACATAATGAAAAACTGTTTTTT

clone size: .
V gene: TRBV30
J gene: TRBJ1-5
D gene: .
CDR3 protein: CAWNGDAGQPQHF
CDR3 DNA: TGTGCCTGGAACGGGGACGCCGGTCAGCCCCAGCATTTT

clone size: .
V gene: TRBV18
J gene: TRBJ2-2
D gene: .
CDR3 protein: CASSGRQTNTGELFF
CDR3 DNA: TGTGCCAGCTCAGGTCGACAGACAAACACCGGGGAGCTGTTTTTT

clone size: .
V gene: TRBV7-2
J gene: TRBJ2-1
D gene: TRBD2
CDR3 protein: CASSLAASGKHEQFF
CDR3 DNA: TGTGCCAGCAGCTTAGCGGCTAGCGGGAAGCATGAGCAGTTCTTC

clone size: .
V gene: TRBV6-6
J gene: TRBJ1-1
D gene: TRBD1
CDR3 protein: CASDRGAEAFF
CDR3 DNA: TGTGCCAGTGACAGGGGAGCTGAAGCTTTCTTT

clone size: .
V gene: TRBV18
J gene: TRBJ2-7
D gene: TRBD1
CDR3 protein: CASSPGQEIEQYF
CDR3 DNA: TGTGCCAGCTCACCGGGACAGGAGATTGAGCAGTACTTC

clone size: .
V gene: TRBV11-2
J gene: TRBJ2-1
D gene: .
CDR3 protein: CASSGVFRQFF
CDR3 DNA: TGTGCCAGCAGCGGGGTGTTTCGGCAGTTCTTC